What follows are 17 T cell receptor beta chains derived from one specimen sequenced in a study of CD8 T cells in Susac syndrome. A quantity of roughly 0.5 to 1 ug RNA underwent reverse transcription using random hexamers. TCRdb analysed the immunoSEQ multiplex PCR reads with MiXCR anew, one entry per CDR3 protein. The sample contains about 120,000 distinct CDR3 sequences, 94% of which appear only once. Sequenced input: CD4+ T cells from PBMCs. The receptors here all came from a human donor in good health.

This clonotype was detected once. The chain combines TRBV9 with TRBJ2-1; 12 positions match TRBD2. The CDR3 consists of 15 residues. The V segment lost 4 bases and the J segment 7 bases; nucleotides outside the gene matches: 6. Germline values: CDR1 SGDLS, CDR2 YYNGEE. CDR3 in amino acids: CASSSTSGSFNEQFF. CDR3 nucleotides: TGTGCCAGCAGCTCGACTAGCGGGAGTTTTAATGAGCAGTTCTTC.

V is TRBV20-1 and J is TRBJ2-5; D is undetermined. Germline V gives CDR1 DFQATT, CDR2 SNEGSKA (reference sequence). CDR3 length: 12 residues. V was shortened by 3 bases and J by 4 bases, with 9 bases between the two germline ends. The CDR3 sequence is CSASSDPETQYF. CDR3 nucleotides: TGCAGTGCTAGCAGTGATCCAGAGACCCAGTACTTC.

Regarding this clonotype: The CDR3 carries no conserved terminal phenylalanine or tryptophan, so it likely arises from a read error. The J gene is TRBJ2-1, the V gene TRBV5-1; 9 positions match TRBD2. The V gene end was trimmed by 4 bases and the J gene end by 9 bases; junction bases not matched to a gene: 11. Germline V lookup: CDR1 SGHRS, CDR2 YFSETQ. The CDR3 is 15 residues long. Written as DNA, the CDR3 is TGCGCCAGCAGCCCGGATGTAGCGGGAGTGAGTGAGCAGTTCCTC. This sequence encodes CASSPDVAGVSEQFL.

The J gene is TRBJ2-1, the V gene TRBV15; unclear D gene. The CDR3 is 17 residues long. Germline CDR1 reads LNHNV; CDR2 reads YYDKDF (reference sequence). V lost 4 bases to trimming and J lost 0 bases, with 16 bases between them. The CDR3: CATSTALGGYSYNEQFF. The DNA for the CDR3 is TGTGCCACCAGCACCGCCCTAGGCGGATACTCCTACAATGAGCAGTTCTTC.

V usage is TRBV7-2 and J usage is TRBJ2-3; TRBD2 matches 14 bases. The V gene's germline CDR1 is SGHTA and CDR2 FQGNSA. V dropped 5 bases and J dropped 4; count of bases not matched to a gene: 5. The CDR3 spans 16 residues. The CDR3 region is CASSPRLAGGSDTQYF. The CDR3 coding sequence is TGTGCCAGCAGCCCCCGACTAGCGGGAGGGTCAGATACGCAGTATTTT.

The rearrangement joins TRBV3-1 to TRBJ2-7; tentatively, D is TRBD1 (5 bases). V lost 4 bases, J lost 6 bases, and 16 bases lay in between. From germline, CDR1 is LGHDT and CDR2 YNNKEL (reference sequence). The CDR3 is made up of 14 amino acids. The CDR3 reads CASSPWGPTGEQYF. The CDR3 bases are TGTGCCAGCAGCCCTTGGGGCCCTACGGGCGAGCAGTACTTC.

The rearrangement joins TRBV5-4 to TRBJ2-3, with TRBD2 matching 7 bases. The trim removed 0 bases at V and 6 bases at J, leaving 10 bases unmatched. The length of the CDR3 is 16 residues. Germline V lookup: CDR1 SGHNT, CDR2 YYREEE (reference sequence). In DNA form, the CDR3 reads TGTGCCAGCAGCTTGGAGGCGGGAGAGGTGCAGGATACGCAGTATTTT. Translating it yields CASSLEAGEVQDTQYF.

The CDR3 loop is CASSLESVRRGEQYF. The CDR3 nucleotides are TGTGCCAGCAGTTTAGAGTCGGTCCGCCGAGGCGAGCAGTACTTC. The chain links TRBV12-3 or TRBV12-4 to TRBJ2-7; D gene ambiguous. CDR3 length equals 15 residues. Trimming pared 1 base from V and 6 bases from J, leaving 16 bases between.

The rearrangement uses TRBV29-1 and TRBJ2-2; TRBD2 matches at 7 bases. Germline trimming cut 7 bases from V and 2 bases from J; bases unmatched to any gene: 19. This CDR3 is built from 18 residues. CDR1 and CDR2 from the germline V gene are SQVTM and ANQGSEA. The CDR3 reads CSAAKGLLRGFNTGELFF. The CDR3 bases are TGCAGCGCCGCCAAAGGACTTCTGCGGGGGTTTAACACCGGGGAGCTGTTTTTT.

V is TRBV12-5 and J is TRBJ2-2; D might be TRBD2 (6 bases). The CDR3 is 19 residues long. The V end was cut by 6 bases, the J end by 0 bases, with 23 bases between. Germline assignment: CDR1 LGHNT and CDR2 FRNRAP. In nucleotides, the CDR3 is TGTGCTAGTGGACCGCCCCGGGGCCTTGGGAGGACGAACACCGGGGAGCTGTTTTTT. Its protein is CASGPPRGLGRTNTGELFF.

V is TRBV2 and J is TRBJ2-4; 9 bases agree with TRBD2. This CDR3 comprises 17 residues. The germline CDR1 and CDR2 sequences are SNHLY and FYNNEI. V lost 5 bases and J lost 1; bases outside the gene matches: 9. This chain's CDR3 is CASSPRTSVLAKNIQYF. DNA of the CDR3: TGTGCCAGCAGTCCAAGGACTAGCGTATTGGCCAAAAACATTCAGTACTTC. The variable domain in full, completed from reference TRBV2 and TRBJ2-4, reads EPEVTQTPSHQVTQMGQEVILRCVPISNHLYFYWYRQILGQKVEFLVSFYNNEISEKSEIFDDQFSVERPDGSNFTLKIRSTKLEDSAMYFCASSPRTSVLAKNIQYFGAGTRLSVL.

The V gene is TRBV7-9, the J gene TRBJ1-2, with D perhaps matching TRBD1 (6 bases). Germline loops: CDR1 SEHNR, CDR2 FQNEAQ (reference sequence). Between the trimmed V and J ends, which lost 6 bases and 6 bases, there was a span of 17 bases. This CDR3 region has 14 residues. The DNA for the CDR3 is TGTGCCAGCAGGATTTCGGGGGGGGGCGATGGCTACACCTTC. Translating gives CASRISGGGDGYTF.

This clonotype was seen more than once but under ten times. The chain carries TRBV19 and TRBJ2-2; unclear D gene. V lost 6 bases to trimming and J lost 0 bases, with 11 bases between them. The CDR3 has 15 residues. From germline, CDR1 is LNHDA and CDR2 SQIVND (reference sequence). The CDR3 region has the DNA TGTGCCAGTAGCCCCTCGAGATCGAACACCGGGGAGCTGTTTTTT. As protein: CASSPSRSNTGELFF.

The genes are TRBV9 and TRBJ2-6; D ambiguous. Germline-derived CDR1 and CDR2 are SGDLS and YYNGEE. This CDR3 comprises 15 residues. Between the trimmed V and J ends, which lost 0 bases and 3 bases, there was a span of 7 bases. The CDR3 DNA reads TGTGCCAGCAGCGTAGGGGCAATTGGGGCCAACGTCCTGACTTTC. It codes for CASSVGAIGANVLTF.

V usage is TRBV27 and J usage is TRBJ1-1; the match to TRBD1 covers 9 bases. CDR1 is MNHEY and CDR2 is SMNVEV in the germline V gene (reference sequence). This CDR3 region has 17 residues. V lost 3 bases to trimming and J lost 4 bases; unmatched junction nucleotides: 12. CDR3 in DNA: TGTGCCAGCAGTTTGGAAACAGGGGGCGCGGTGGGCACTGAAGCTTTCTTT. This translates into CASSLETGGAVGTEAFF.

The V and J genes are TRBV30 and TRBJ1-2, with D unclear. Germline V gives CDR1 GTSNPN, CDR2 SVGIG (reference sequence). The length of the CDR3 is 12 residues. Trimming shortened V by 5 bases and J by 8 bases, and 15 bases separated the two germline ends. The CDR3 DNA reads TGTGCCTGGGGTCGGTCAGGAGGGGGCTACACCTTC. It codes for CAWGRSGGGYTF.

V gene TRBV12-3 or TRBV12-4 combines with J gene TRBJ2-7; D is perhaps TRBD1 (6 bases). The CDR3 loop spans 11 amino acids. V gave up 8 bases and J gave up 3 bases, with 8 bases separating them. Here the CDR3 DNA reads TGTGCCAGCGGACAGAACTACGAGCAGTACTTC. This sequence encodes CASGQNYEQYF.